The table lists the clone carrying this T cell receptor (beta chain) with a few counts. Its target is unknown. The sample comes from a study of cytomegalovirus exposure and HLA in healthy donors. Overall study findings and caveats: CMV antigen specificity was confirmed in vitro for three CMV-associated chains. DRB1 had the most TCR associations and HLA-C the fewest, a later analysis found, with rates varying by HLA locus. Cytomegalovirus association was assigned to about 150 TCR beta chains.

Sampled while nominally healthy, donors likely had unrecorded immune exposures. PCR involved 60 Vbeta and 13 Jbeta primers. Here immunoSEQ multiplex PCR was the method, and the copy in TCRdb shows in-frame clones only, minus some. The repertoire consists of about 150,000 clones, with about three fifths occurring once and the leading ten covering approximately 2.9%. Losses at the gene ends were 0 bases for V and 7 bases for J; bases not matched to a gene: 1. The CDR3 has 14 amino acids. The germline gives CDR1 LNHDA, CDR2 SQIVND (reference sequence). The TCR comes from a young woman in good health and CMV-seropositive. The J gene is TRBJ2-2, the V gene TRBV19; 8 bases match TRBD1. Sample: PBMCs. CDR3 sequence reads: CASSIEQGVGELFF. The CDR3 nucleotides read TGTGCCAGTAGTATAGAACAGGGGGTCGGGGAGCTGTTTTTT.